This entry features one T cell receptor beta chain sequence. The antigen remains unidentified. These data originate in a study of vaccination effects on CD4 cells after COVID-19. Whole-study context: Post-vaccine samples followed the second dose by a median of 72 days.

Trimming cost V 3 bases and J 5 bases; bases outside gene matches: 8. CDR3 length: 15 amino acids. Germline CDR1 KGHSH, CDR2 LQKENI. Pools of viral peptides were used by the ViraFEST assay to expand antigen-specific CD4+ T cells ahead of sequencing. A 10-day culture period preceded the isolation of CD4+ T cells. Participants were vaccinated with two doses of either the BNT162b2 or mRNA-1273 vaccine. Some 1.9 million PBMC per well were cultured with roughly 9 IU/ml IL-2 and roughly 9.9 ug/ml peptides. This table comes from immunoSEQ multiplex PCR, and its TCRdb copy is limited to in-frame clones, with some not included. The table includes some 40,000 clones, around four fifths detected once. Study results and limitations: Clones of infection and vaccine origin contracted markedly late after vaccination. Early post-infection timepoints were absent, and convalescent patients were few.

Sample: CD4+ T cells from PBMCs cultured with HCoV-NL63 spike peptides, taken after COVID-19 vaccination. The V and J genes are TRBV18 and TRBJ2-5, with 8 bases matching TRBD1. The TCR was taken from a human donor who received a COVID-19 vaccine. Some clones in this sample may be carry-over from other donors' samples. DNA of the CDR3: TGTGCCAGCTCACCCGGACAGGGATCGAGGGAGACCCAGTACTTC. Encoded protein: CASSPGQGSRETQYF.